Following are 31 T cell receptor beta chains from one sample sequenced in a study of human T cells and chemical hapten exposure. Extraction of total RNA was performed on unfractionated whole blood. TCRdb called the 5' RACE reads again in MiXCR, with one record for every CDR3 protein. The table lists about 140,000 distinct CDR3 sequences, around 4% of them singletons. These receptors were collected from a female donor in good health.

This clonotype was picked up many times. The J gene is TRBJ1-5, the V gene TRBV7-9; D is unresolved. Germline CDR1 reads SEHNR; CDR2 reads FQNEAQ (reference sequence). Trimming cost V 4 bases and J 7 bases, with 8 bases left between them. This CDR3 contains 12 residues. The CDR3 nucleotides are TGTGCCAGCAGCTCCCAAACCCAGCCCCAGCATTTT. Amino acids: CASSSQTQPQHF.

The V call is TRBV12-3 or TRBV12-4, the J call TRBJ1-2; perhaps TRBD1 as D (5 bases). This CDR3 comprises 14 residues. Trimming cost V 1 base and J 3 bases, with 9 bases left between them. Here the CDR3 DNA reads TGTGCCAGCAGTTTAGAGGGGAGGTACTATGGCTACACCTTC. This sequence encodes CASSLEGRYYGYTF.

This clonotype was detected many times. V is TRBV20-1 and J is TRBJ1-3; D gene uncertain. There are 16 residues in the CDR3. Germline V gene sequence: CDR1 DFQATT, CDR2 SNEGSKA (reference sequence). Trimming stripped 1 base from V and 4 bases from J, with 17 bases between. The DNA of the CDR3 is TGCAGTGCTAGAGTGGGCAGCTTATCGGGAGGAAACACCATATATTTT. Amino acid sequence: CSARVGSLSGGNTIYF.

This clonotype was detected once. V and J are TRBV28 and TRBJ2-1, with 7 nucleotides matching TRBD1. Germline CDR1 and CDR2: MDHEN and SYDVKM. The CDR3 covers 13 residues. The junction had 3 bases not matched to a gene; V was cut back by 5 bases and J by 5 bases. As DNA, the CDR3 is TGTGCCAGCAGTGCACAGGGGCACAATGAGCAGTTCTTC. Residues: CASSAQGHNEQFF.

This clonotype was recorded at least ten times. The DNA is left out, because the CDR3 cannot be placed on it with certainty; the CDR3 is given as TCRdb lists it. The rearrangement uses TRBV28 and TRBJ1-1. Germline lookup yields CDR1 MDHEN and CDR2 SYDVKM. The CDR3 is made up of 15 amino acids, end residues included. CDR3 amino acids: CASSTSWSANTEAFF.

This clonotype was counted ten times or more. The gene calls are TRBV7-2 and TRBJ2-3; TRBD2 agrees at 13 bases. This CDR3 comprises 17 residues. The junction had 9 bases not matched to a gene; V was cut back by 5 bases and J by 4 bases. CDR1 is SGHTA, CDR2 FQGNSA, per germline. The CDR3 protein is CASSPGLAGVVSDTQYF. CDR3 sequence (DNA): TGTGCCAGCAGCCCAGGACTAGCGGGGGTAGTATCAGATACGCAGTATTTT.

The table lists this clonotype with many counts. The chain employs TRBV19 and TRBJ2-5; TRBD2 is a possible D gene (6 bases). Looked up from germline, CDR1 is LNHDA and CDR2 is SQIVND (reference sequence). The CDR3 length is 15 residues. Deletions cut 5 bases from V and 1 base from J, with 14 bases between. CDR3 amino acids: CASSQWRGVQETQYF. CDR3 DNA sequence: TGTGCCAGTAGTCAGTGGAGGGGTGTCCAAGAGACCCAGTACTTC.

This clonotype was recorded at least ten times. This rearrangement joins TRBV3-1 to TRBJ2-2; maybe TRBD2 (5 bases). Germline values: CDR1 LGHDT, CDR2 YNNKEL (reference sequence). CDR3 size: 16 residues. Trimming took 7 bases from V and 1 from J, leaving 16 bases between them. CDR3 sequence (DNA): TGTGCCAGCAACCCCACCCCTCGGGGGAACACCGGGGAGCTGTTTTTT. This codes for CASNPTPRGNTGELFF.

A word on this clonotype: A much larger clone lies one base from this, so it may be a read error. The gene calls are TRBV4-3 and TRBJ1-2; possible D gene TRBD1, 5 bases. The CDR3 is 17 amino acids. V was clipped by 0 bases and J by 4 bases, with 18 bases between them. The germline gives CDR1 LGHNA, CDR2 YSLEER. The CDR3 DNA reads as TGCGCCAGCAGCCAAGATTGGCAGGGAAGTGTTCCCTATGGCTACACCTTC. It specifies CASSQDWQGSVPYGYTF.

This clonotype was counted between two and nine times. The rearrangement links TRBV29-1 to TRBJ1-1; 7 bases are shared with TRBD1. Looked up from germline, CDR1 is SQVTM and CDR2 is ANQGSEA. The CDR3 has 12 residues. J gave up 12 bases and V 7 bases, and 14 bases lay outside the gene matches. The CDR3 DNA reads as TGCAGCGCCAGACAGGGAGGTTGGTCAACTTTCTTT. It encodes CSARQGGWSTFF. The variable domain in full, completed from reference TRBV29-1 and TRBJ1-1, reads SAVISQKPSRDICQRGTSLTIQCQVDSQVTMMFWYRQQPGQSLTLIATANQGSEATYESGFVIDKFPISRPNLTFSTLTVSNMSPEDSSIYLCSARQGGWSTFFGQGTRLTVV.

This clonotype was counted at least ten times. The rearrangement joins TRBV5-5 to TRBJ2-2; TRBD2 might be the D (5 bases). V was clipped by 2 bases and J by 5 bases, with 13 bases between them. Germline CDR1 is SGHKS and CDR2 is YYEKEE (reference sequence). The CDR3 consists of 15 residues. Written as DNA, the CDR3 is TGTGCCAGCAGCTTCGGGATGAACCCGACCGGGGAGCTGTTTTTT. This gives the protein CASSFGMNPTGELFF. Drawing the rest from reference TRBV5-5 and TRBJ2-2, the complete variable domain is DAGVTQSPTHLIKTRGQQVTLRCSPISGHKSVSWYQQVLGQGPQFIFQYYEKEERGRGNFPDRFSARQFPNYSSELNVNALLLGDSALYLCASSFGMNPTGELFFGEGSRLTVL.

This clonotype was seen ten or more times. This chain's CDR3 is CASSGLSYNSPLHF. The CDR3 DNA reads as TGTGCCAGCAGCGGGCTTTCCTATAATTCACCCCTCCACTTT. The chain combines TRBV11-2 with TRBJ1-6; no clear D. The V end was cut by 5 bases, the J end by 1 base, with 6 bases between. The CDR3 is made up of 14 amino acids. CDR1 is SGHAT and CDR2 is FQNNGV in the germline V gene.

This clonotype was picked up many times. The chain is built from TRBV18 and TRBJ1-5, with TRBD1 matching over 10 bases. This CDR3 contains 17 residues. Germline trimming cut 2 bases from V and 4 bases from J; bases unmatched to any gene: 8. The germline V gene has CDR1 KGHSH and CDR2 LQKENI. CDR3 nucleotides: TGTGCCAGCTCACCATTCCGGGACAGGGGCTATAATCAGCCCCAGCATTTT. Encoded protein: CASSPFRDRGYNQPQHF.

This clonotype occurred many times. The genes are TRBV12-3 or TRBV12-4 and TRBJ1-5; D unresolved. CDR3 length: 15 residues. Trimming took off 6 bases at V and 7 bases at J, with 19 bases between the two ends. In nucleotides, the CDR3 is TGTGCCAGCAGGATCGCGGGGTCGGGTCACCAGCCCCAGCATTTT. Its protein is CASRIAGSGHQPQHF.

This clonotype was counted many times. V gene TRBV9 combines with J gene TRBJ1-2; possibly TRBD1 for D (6 bases). The CDR3 covers 15 residues. V was cut by 3 bases and J by 2 bases, with 14 bases left in between. Germline V gene lookup returns CDR1 SGDLS and CDR2 YYNGEE. In nucleotides, the CDR3 is TGTGCCAGCAGCGGGGGGGCAGGAATCAACTATGGCTACACCTTC. Amino acid sequence: CASSGGAGINYGYTF.

This clonotype has ten or more counts. The V and J genes are TRBV5-1 and TRBJ1-1, with D possibly TRBD1 on 6 matching bases. Germline V lookup: CDR1 SGHRS, CDR2 YFSETQ. The length of the CDR3 is 18 residues. The ends were cut back, 0 bases at V and 3 bases at J, with 21 bases in the middle. The CDR3 spells CASSLGIMGGPTDTEAFF. The CDR3 bases are TGCGCCAGCAGCTTGGGTATCATGGGGGGGCCTACGGACACTGAAGCTTTCTTT.

This clonotype was seen many times. The chain joins TRBV6-6 to TRBJ1-1; the D gene is possibly TRBD1 (6 bases). Trimming stripped 2 bases from V and 4 bases from J, with 14 bases between. This CDR3 spans 15 amino acids. CDR1 MNHNY and CDR2 SVGAGI come from the germline V gene (reference sequence). In DNA form, the CDR3 reads TGTGCCAGCAGTTACGGGCAGGGGTTGGGCACTGAAGCTTTCTTT. This gives the protein CASSYGQGLGTEAFF.

The chain uses TRBV13 and TRBJ2-1, with 8 bases matching TRBD2. With V trimmed by 6 bases and J by 2 bases, 9 bases remained unmatched. CDR1 PRHDT and CDR2 FYEKMQ come from the germline V gene (reference sequence). The CDR3 loop spans 16 amino acids. The CDR3 region has the DNA TGTGCCAGCAGTTATAAGCACGGGGGGGCCTACAATGAGCAGTTCTTC. It codes for CASSYKHGGAYNEQFF.

This clonotype was observed many times. The V call is TRBV20-1, the J call TRBJ2-3; possible D gene TRBD1, 6 bases. V was cut by 0 bases and J by 0 bases, with 10 bases left in between. Per the germline V gene, CDR1 is DFQATT and CDR2 is SNEGSKA (reference sequence). This CDR3 is built from 15 residues. CDR3 coding DNA: TGCAGTGCTAGAGATCCCACAGGGAGCACAGATACGCAGTATTTT. Encoded protein: CSARDPTGSTDTQYF.

This clonotype was counted ten times or more. The rearrangement joins TRBV29-1 to TRBJ1-2; D not certain. Germline V lookup: CDR1 SQVTM, CDR2 ANQGSEA. V gave up 4 bases and J gave up 8 bases, with 14 bases separating them. This CDR3 comprises 12 residues. The CDR3 DNA reads TGCAGCGTTGTGACGGACGATTGGGGCTACACCTTC. Amino acid sequence: CSVVTDDWGYTF. Variable domain in full (rest from reference TRBV29-1 and TRBJ1-2): SAVISQKPSRDICQRGTSLTIQCQVDSQVTMMFWYRQQPGQSLTLIATANQGSEATYESGFVIDKFPISRPNLTFSTLTVSNMSPEDSSIYLCSVVTDDWGYTFGSGTRLTVV.

This clonotype showed up many times. The chain is built from TRBV2 and TRBJ2-2, with 9 bases that match TRBD1. The CDR3 consists of 16 residues. Trimming cost V 3 bases and J 3 bases; bases outside gene matches: 5. CDR1 and CDR2 (germline): SNHLY, FYNNEI. In DNA form, the CDR3 reads TGTGCCAGCAGTGACGGGGGGACAGGGCACACCGGGGAGCTGTTTTTT. Its translation is CASSDGGTGHTGELFF.

There are many counts of this clonotype. V gene TRBV3-1 combines with J gene TRBJ1-5; D not certain. The V gene's germline CDR1 is LGHDT and CDR2 YNNKEL (reference sequence). The CDR3 extends over 16 amino acids. Trimming shortened V by 1 base and J by 5 bases, and 15 bases separated the two germline ends. In DNA form, the CDR3 reads TGTGCCAGCAGCCAAGGTTTGGGCGGAGGGCATCAGCCCCAGCATTTT. It yields the protein CASSQGLGGGHQPQHF. Together with reference TRBV3-1 and TRBJ1-5, the CDR3 gives the full variable domain: DTAVSQTPKYLVTQMGNDKSIKCEQNLGHDTMYWYKQDSKKFLKIMFSYNNKELIINETVPNRFSPKSPDKAHLNLHINSLELGDSAVYFCASSQGLGGGHQPQHFGDGTRLSIL.

This clonotype was seen repeatedly, ten times or more. CDR3 nucleotides: TGTGCCAGCAGTGAAGCGGGGGGTTCTTGGGTAGCGGGGGCGTTGGATGAGCAGTTCTTC. It encodes CASSEAGGSWVAGALDEQFF. The V call is TRBV2, the J call TRBJ2-1, with 9 bases matching TRBD2. The CDR3 is 20 amino acids. Germline V gene lookup returns CDR1 SNHLY and CDR2 FYNNEI. Unmatched junction bases numbered 20, after V lost 0 bases and J lost 8 bases.

This clonotype was recorded many times. The chain recombines TRBV18 with TRBJ2-5, with unresolved D. V lost 1 base to trimming and J lost 5 bases, with 8 bases between them. Germline V lookup: CDR1 KGHSH, CDR2 LQKENI. The CDR3 totals 13 residues. The CDR3 DNA reads TGTGCCAGCTCACCACAGGGATTGGAGACCCAGTACTTC. It is translated as CASSPQGLETQYF.

This clonotype was found many times. The genes are TRBV25-1 and TRBJ1-1; D perhaps matches TRBD1 (5 bases). The CDR3 consists of 15 residues. V lost 1 base to trimming and J lost 7 bases, with 16 bases between them. Germline V lookup: CDR1 MGHDK, CDR2 SYGVNS. The DNA of the CDR3 is TGTGCCAGCAGTGAATCCCCCGGGGCCAGACTTGAAGCTTTCTTT. Amino acids: CASSESPGARLEAFF.

This clonotype was observed many times. This chain uses TRBV5-1 with TRBJ1-2; no firm D call. The length of the CDR3 is 13 residues. The V gene lost 5 bases and the J gene lost 6 bases, with 14 bases spanning the gap. Germline CDR1 SGHRS, CDR2 YFSETQ. CDR3 coding DNA: TGCGCCAGCAGTTATGACGCTGGTGATGGCTACACCTTC. Its translation is CASSYDAGDGYTF.

This clonotype showed up just a few times. This chain links TRBV9 with TRBJ2-1; maybe TRBD1 (6 bases). V was shortened by 0 bases and J by 2 bases, with 9 bases between the two germline ends. CDR3 length: 15 residues. The germline V gene has CDR1 SGDLS and CDR2 YYNGEE. The CDR3 loop is CASSVDSGAYNEQFF. The CDR3 coding sequence is TGTGCCAGCAGCGTAGATTCAGGGGCCTACAATGAGCAGTTCTTC.

This clonotype has a count of ten or more. The chain links TRBV24-1 to TRBJ2-1; TRBD2 agrees at 8 bases. In germline, CDR1 is KGHDR, CDR2 SFDVKD. The CDR3 contains 14 residues. The ends lost 9 bases at V and 7 bases at J; junction bases unmatched: 10. The CDR3 DNA follows: TGTGCCACCGGGGAAGCGGGGGTGGCGAATGAGCAGTTCTTC. It yields the protein CATGEAGVANEQFF.

This clonotype was recorded at least ten times. The rearrangement links TRBV29-1 to TRBJ2-3; 8 bases match TRBD1. Germline assignment: CDR1 SQVTM and CDR2 ANQGSEA. The CDR3 length is 16 residues. V trimming: 7 bases; J trimming: 2 bases; junction bases outside the gene matches: 14. CDR3 sequence reads: CSGIQDRGFNTDTQYF. CDR3 bases: TGCAGCGGAATACAAGACAGGGGCTTCAACACAGATACGCAGTATTTT.

The sample holds many counts of this clonotype. This chain uses TRBV20-1 with TRBJ2-7; D remains unclear. Germline V gene lookup returns CDR1 DFQATT and CDR2 SNEGSKA (reference sequence). The CDR3 totals 13 residues. Trimming cost V 3 bases and J 7 bases, with 16 bases left between them. The DNA for the CDR3 is TGCAGTGCTAGCTACCACCATGCTGGAGAGCAGTACTTC. It translates to CSASYHHAGEQYF.

Many counts were recorded for this clonotype. This sequence joins TRBV10-3 and TRBJ2-7, with D possibly being TRBD1 or TRBD2 (6 bases each). The CDR3 is 17 residues long. Germline lookup yields CDR1 ENHRY and CDR2 SYGVKD. V was cut by 4 bases and J by 2 bases, with 21 bases left in between. In DNA, the CDR3 is TGTGCCATCAGTGGTGGAGGGCTGGACAGAGCCACCTACGAGCAGTACTTC. Translated: CAISGGGLDRATYEQYF.